This entry lists 19 T cell receptor beta chains sequenced from one sample in a study of chemoradiotherapy in HPV16-positive cancers (dated by TCRdb to between 2021 and 2024). The library was produced with the immunoSEQ multiplex PCR assay. Not all clones reach the TCRdb copy of this immuneACCESS table, which keeps in-frame sequences only. Checked studies attribute under half of the gap to unresolved V genes and leave the rest unexplained. This sample is represented by some 11,000 clones; approximately 74% of them were singletons. Over 35% of the sample goes to the ten largest clones. This specimen was acquired from a patient who underwent chemoradiotherapy. These receptors were obtained from a human donor with HPV-associated anogenital cancer.

CDR3 nucleotide sequence: TGTGCCAGCAGCTTAGAGGCTACAGCGAGCTATGGCTACACCTTC. Translation: CASSLEATASYGYTF. V gene TRBV7-6 combines with J gene TRBJ1-2; D is undetermined. The germline gives CDR1 SGHVS, CDR2 FNYEAQ. This CDR3 has 15 residues. V lost 1 base to trimming and J lost 4 bases, with 13 bases between them.

The DNA for the CDR3 is TGCGCCAGCAGCCTACAAGGTCGGGGAACCGGGGAGCTGTTTTTT. This encodes CASSLQGRGTGELFF. The chain joins TRBV4-1 to TRBJ2-2, with D possibly being TRBD2 (5 bases). The CDR3 sequence is 15 residues long. CDR1 is MGHRA and CDR2 is YSYEKL in the germline V gene. The V end lost 4 bases, the J end lost 5 bases, and 14 bases lay between the germline ends.

This rearrangement joins TRBV28 to TRBJ1-4; 8 bases fit TRBD1. The germline V gene encodes CDR1 MDHEN and CDR2 SYDVKM. This CDR3 region has 13 residues. The V segment lost 4 bases and the J segment 10 bases; nucleotides outside the gene matches: 5. CDR3 nucleotide sequence: TGTGCCAGCAGTTCTGGACAGGGTGGAAAACTGTTTTTT. As protein: CASSSGQGGKLFF.

This chain links TRBV7-2 with TRBJ2-6; D unclear. The CDR3 sequence is 14 residues long. Trimming pared 5 bases from V and 4 bases from J, leaving 9 bases between. Germline values: CDR1 SGHTA, CDR2 FQGNSA. The CDR3 here is CASSIRTGANVLTF. The CDR3, as DNA: TGTGCCAGCAGCATCAGAACCGGGGCCAACGTCCTGACTTTC.

This clone occurred a few times. The chain joins TRBV7-9 to TRBJ2-2, with D unclear. Germline V gene sequence: CDR1 SEHNR, CDR2 FQNEAQ (reference sequence). The CDR3 is made up of 16 amino acids. Deletions cut 3 bases from V and 4 bases from J, with 15 bases between. Here the CDR3 DNA reads TGTGCCAGCAGCTTTTCGTTAGGGTTGGGCACCGGGGAGCTGTTTTTT. The encoded protein is CASSFSLGLGTGELFF.

This chain joins TRBV11-2 and TRBJ1-2, with TRBD1 identical over 7 bases. J was trimmed by 1 base and V by 2 bases; bases with no gene match: 7. Germline CDR1 and CDR2: SGHAT and FQNNGV. The CDR3 covers 16 residues. CDR3 in DNA: TGTGCCAGCAGCTTAAGCGGGGACAGAAATAACTATGGCTACACCTTC. This encodes CASSLSGDRNNYGYTF.

Comments on this clone: Sequence at one end of the junction differs from germline and may be a read error. V is TRBV6-6 and J is TRBJ1-1; maybe TRBD1 (6 bases). This CDR3 is built from 16 residues. Germline assignment: CDR1 MNHNY and CDR2 SVGAGI (reference sequence). The CDR3 DNA reads as TGTGCCAGCAGCCACAGGGATCTTGGGAGGAACGCTGAAGCTTTCTTT. This encodes CASSHRDLGRNAEAFF.

The V call is TRBV28, the J call TRBJ1-3; D not certain. The length of the CDR3 is 13 residues. V dropped 3 bases and J dropped 0 bases, with 3 bases sitting between them. Germline assignment: CDR1 MDHEN and CDR2 SYDVKM. The CDR3 DNA reads TGTGCCAGCAGTTTTGGCTCTGGAAACACCATATATTTT. This sequence encodes CASSFGSGNTIYF. Complete variable domain (other parts from reference TRBV28 and TRBJ1-3): DVKVTQSSRYLVKRTGEKVFLECVQDMDHENMFWYRQDPGLGLRLIYFSYDVKMKEKGDIPEGYSVSREKKERFSLILESASTNQTSMYLCASSFGSGNTIYFGEGSWLTVV.

The rearrangement uses TRBV5-6 and TRBJ1-1, with 10 bases aligning to TRBD1. The CDR3 has 15 amino acids. Germline CDR1 and CDR2: SGHDT and YYEEEE. V lost 3 bases and J lost 4; bases outside the gene matches: 6. The CDR3 bases are TGTGCCAGCAGCTACGGGGACAGGGGCGGCACTGAAGCTTTCTTT. It specifies CASSYGDRGGTEAFF.

The rearrangement links TRBV7-6 to TRBJ2-1; TRBD2 matches at 8 bases. Germline values: CDR1 SGHVS, CDR2 FNYEAQ. The length of the CDR3 is 15 residues. V lost 3 bases, J lost 7 bases, and 8 bases stayed unmatched. The CDR3 reads CASSFVGGAGNEQFF. In nucleotides, the CDR3 is TGTGCCAGCAGCTTTGTCGGGGGGGCTGGAAATGAGCAGTTCTTC.

CDR3 nucleotides: TGTGCCAGCAGCTTACCTCGGCGGACAGACTACAATGAGCAGTTCTTC. Translation: CASSLPRRTDYNEQFF. The chain couples TRBV11-2 to TRBJ2-1; tentatively, D is TRBD1 (6 bases). Germline V CDR1 and CDR2: SGHAT, FQNNGV. The CDR3 spans 16 residues. V was shortened by 2 bases and J by 3 bases, with 14 bases between the two germline ends.

In DNA form, the CDR3 reads TGTGCCAGCAGCCCCAGGGCTAGCGGGAGTATCGGGGAGCTGTTTTTT. Translating it yields CASSPRASGSIGELFF. This chain uses TRBV9 with TRBJ2-2; 10 positions agree with TRBD2. Germline loops: CDR1 SGDLS, CDR2 YYNGEE. The trim removed 4 bases at V and 7 bases at J, leaving 10 bases unmatched. The CDR3 contains 16 residues. The entire variable domain, with the rest obtained from reference TRBV9 and TRBJ2-2, is as follows: DSGVTQTPKHLITATGQRVTLRCSPRSGDLSVYWYQQSLDQGLQFLIQYYNGEERAKGNILERFSAQQFPDLHSELNLSSLELGDSALYFCASSPRASGSIGELFFGEGSRLTVL.

The chain couples TRBV6-1 to TRBJ1-5; 7 bases map to TRBD1. The CDR3 length is 15 residues. Germline values: CDR1 MNHNS, CDR2 SASEGT. Losses at the gene ends were 6 bases for V and 7 bases for J; bases not matched to a gene: 12. The CDR3 nucleotides read TGTGCCAGCAGCCTGAAAGGGGGCCAAAGGCAGCCCCAGCATTTT. Its protein is CASSLKGGQRQPQHF.

The genes are TRBV14 and TRBJ2-1; D is unresolved. Trimming took 3 bases from V and 7 from J, leaving 10 bases between them. Looked up from germline, CDR1 is SGHDN and CDR2 is FVKESK. The CDR3 is made up of 13 amino acids. The CDR3: CASSHTTENEQFF. The CDR3 DNA sequence: TGTGCCAGCAGCCATACAACAGAGAATGAGCAGTTCTTC.

The V and J genes are TRBV19 and TRBJ1-4; D gene ambiguous. V was cut by 3 bases and J by 8 bases, with 16 bases left in between. Germline CDR1 and CDR2: LNHDA and SQIVND (reference sequence). The CDR3 covers 15 residues. The CDR3 is CASSISGRGVEKLFF. The CDR3 nucleotides are TGTGCCAGTAGTATCTCGGGCCGGGGAGTCGAAAAACTGTTTTTT.

The chain is built from TRBV28 and TRBJ2-3; 8 bases are a match to TRBD1. CDR3 length equals 13 residues. Germline-derived CDR1 and CDR2 are MDHEN and SYDVKM. With 10 bases clipped from V and 8 bases from J, the junction kept 11 bases outside the gene matches. The chain's CDR3 is CATLDRARITQYF. DNA of the CDR3: TGTGCCACCTTGGACAGGGCCCGTATTACGCAGTATTTT. Filled out from reference TRBV28 and TRBJ2-3, the complete variable domain reads DVKVTQSSRYLVKRTGEKVFLECVQDMDHENMFWYRQDPGLGLRLIYFSYDVKMKEKGDIPEGYSVSREKKERFSLILESASTNQTSMYLCATLDRARITQYFGPGTRLTVL.

This chain connects TRBV7-2 to TRBJ1-3; D unclear. Germline-derived CDR1 and CDR2 are SGHTA and FQGNSA. The length of the CDR3 is 13 residues. The V and J ends lost 3 bases and 2 bases respectively, with 5 bases between them. The CDR3 reads CASSFTPGNTIYF. Here the CDR3 DNA reads TGTGCCAGCAGCTTTACACCTGGAAACACCATATATTTT.

This chain links TRBV30 with TRBJ1-3, with 8 bases aligning to TRBD1. The CDR3 has 13 amino acids. Germline trimming cut 5 bases from V and 4 bases from J; bases unmatched to any gene: 4. The germline gives CDR1 GTSNPN, CDR2 SVGIG (reference sequence). Here the CDR3 reads CAWATGAGNTIYF. As DNA, the CDR3 is TGTGCCTGGGCGACAGGGGCCGGAAACACCATATATTTT.

This chain connects TRBV5-6 to TRBJ2-2, with D uncertain. The CDR3 contains 15 residues. V was trimmed by 1 base and J by 4 bases, leaving 11 bases between them. Germline V lookup: CDR1 SGHDT, CDR2 YYEEEE. The CDR3 sequence is CASSLKDHSTGELFF. CDR3 nucleotide sequence: TGTGCCAGCAGCTTGAAAGATCACAGCACCGGGGAGCTGTTTTTT. Variable domain in full (rest from reference TRBV5-6 and TRBJ2-2): DAGVTQSPTHLIKTRGQQVTLRCSPKSGHDTVSWYQQALGQGPQFIFQYYEEEERQRGNFPDRFSGHQFPNYSSELNVNALLLGDSALYLCASSLKDHSTGELFFGEGSRLTVL.